This is a list of T cell receptor beta chains from one sample in a study of STAT5B mutations in CD4+ large granular lymphocyte leukemia. Using immunoSEQ multiplex PCR, the repertoire was profiled, and TCRdb retains in-frame clones only, with some absent. The sample shows about 30,000 clones, approximately 80% of them seen only once. The sequenced sample was CD4+ T cells from blood buffy coats. The receptors originated from a human donor in good health. Both conserved end residues are part of each CDR3. The D gene is left open where the match is weak. Size tells how often a clone was seen (once, few, many) or the class of an expanded clone, and some rows leave it out.

>.|TRBJ2-3|.|TRBV27
TGTGCCAGCAGTTCCTCCGGGATCAGTGCGTTCACAGATACGCAGTATTTT
CASSSSGISAFTDTQYF
>.|TRBJ1-2|TRBD1|TRBV5-4
TGTGCCAGCAGCCCCGGACAGGATTCCCCCTATGGCTACACCTTC
CASSPGQDSPYGYTF
>once|TRBJ1-2|.|TRBV28
TGTGCCAGCACCCCAAGGGGGGGGCCCGAGGGGTATGGCTACACCTTC
CASTPRGGPEGYGYTF
>.|TRBJ1-2|.|TRBV28
TGTGCCAGCAGTTTCCGTCTTGGCTACACCTTC
CASSFRLGYTF
>.|TRBJ2-3|.|TRBV5-6
TGTGCCAGCAGCACCCGAGGGGGGAGTTTTTACACCCCCACGCGCAAGTATTTT
CASSTRGGSFYTPTRKYF
>once|TRBJ2-5|.|TRBV5-1
TGCGCCAGCAGCTTGGATCTGCTAAAAGAGACCCAGTACTTC
CASSLDLLKETQYF
>.|TRBJ1-6|TRBD1|TRBV5-1
TGCGCCAGCAGCACACAGGGGGGTAATTCACCCCTCCACTTT
CASSTQGGNSPLHF
>once|TRBJ2-7|TRBD1|TRBV16
TGTGCCAGCAGCCAATCGCCCCCGACAGGGGCCTACGAGCAGTACTTC
CASSQSPPTGAYEQYF
>.|TRBJ2-1|.|TRBV6-1
TGTGCCAGCAATCCTTACCTTTACAATGAGCAGTTCTTC
CASNPYLYNEQFF
>.|TRBJ2-3|TRBD2|TRBV4-1
TGCGCCAGCAGCCATTCTAGCGGGAGGCCAGATACGCAGTATTTT
CASSHSSGRPDTQYF
>.|TRBJ2-2|TRBD1|TRBV10-3
TGTGCCATCAGTGACCCCGACAGGGGGCCGGGGACGAACACCGGGGAGCTGTTTTTT
CAISDPDRGPGTNTGELFF
>.|TRBJ1-6|TRBD1|TRBV19
TGTGCCAGTAGGGACAGGGGGGGTTCACCCCTCCACTTT
CASRDRGGSPLHF
>.|TRBJ2-7|TRBD1|TRBV11-3
TGTGCCAGCAGCTCGACTCCAGGGGGCTACGAGCAGTACTTC
CASSSTPGGYEQYF
>.|TRBJ2-1|TRBD2|TRBV5-1
TGCGCCAGCAGCTACCTAGCGGGGGGATACAATGAGCAGTTCTTC
CASSYLAGGYNEQFF
>.|TRBJ2-7|.|TRBV6-5
TGTGCCAGCAGTTACAAAAGGACAGCCTCCACCTACGAGCAGTACTTC
CASSYKRTASTYEQYF
>.|TRBJ2-1|.|TRBV30
TGTGCCTGGAGGCCCCGGCTGAATGAGCAGTTCTTC
CAWRPRLNEQFF
>.|TRBJ1-5|.|TRBV6-1
TGTGCCAGCAGTGGGCAGGTATATCAGCCCCAGCATTTT
CASSGQVYQPQHF